The clone carrying this T cell receptor beta chain was seen ten or more times. This sample was taken from a study of prognosis after radiotherapy for stage I lung cancer. Study as a whole: Enrollment of stage I non-small cell lung cancer patients ran from early 2018 to early 2019.

CDR3 length equals 19 residues. Germline trimming cut 4 bases from V and 4 bases from J; bases unmatched to any gene: 18. In germline, CDR1 is MGHRA, CDR2 YSYEKL. CDR3 of TCR beta was amplified from genomic DNA via a two-round multiplex PCR. Amplification during the initial PCR round employed primers specific to each TRBV and TRBJ gene. TCRdb reanalysed the multiplex PCR reads using MiXCR and keeps one entry per CDR3 protein. This sample carries about 16,000 distinct CDR3 sequences, less than 35% of them seen once, and the ten largest clones take around a quarter. V is TRBV4-1 and J is TRBJ2-4; 8 bases agree with TRBD1. The sequence derives from a donor of 50 years or more with non-small cell lung cancer. This material consisted of PBMCs, taken before or after stereotactic body radiation therapy (not recorded which). The DNA of the CDR3 is TGCGCCAGCAGCCCCCTCCCCCCGGGACAGGCCCTATGGAAAAACATTCAGTACTTC. It specifies CASSPLPPGQALWKNIQYF.